One sample yielded the 21 T cell receptor beta chains listed below, sequenced in a study of blood T cell repertoires in COVID-19. Using immunoSEQ multiplex PCR, the repertoire was profiled, and TCRdb retains in-frame clones only, with some absent. The data show around 200,000 clones, with approximately 81% seen just once and 10% held by the top ten. Sample: peripheral blood. All receptors derive from a woman older than 75 with acute or convalescent COVID-19.

This chain joins TRBV4-3 and TRBJ1-4; 7 bases line up with TRBD1. This CDR3 comprises 16 residues. Germline V gives CDR1 LGHNA, CDR2 YSLEER. Trimming cost V 0 bases and J 5 bases; bases outside gene matches: 6. The CDR3 DNA follows: TGCGCCAGCAGCCAAGATATCGGCAGGGGGAATGAAAAACTGTTTTTT. Translated: CASSQDIGRGNEKLFF.

The chain employs TRBV6-2 or TRBV6-3 and TRBJ1-1, with D uncertain. The germline CDR1 and CDR2 sequences are MNHEY and SVGEGT. V was clipped by 0 bases and J by 3 bases, with 5 bases between them. The CDR3 consists of 13 residues. The CDR3 here is CASSYSRDTEAFF. The CDR3 nucleotides are TGTGCCAGCAGTTACTCCCGCGACACTGAAGCTTTCTTT.

At least ten counts were recorded for this clone. J is TRBJ2-2 and V is TRBV7-3; possible D gene TRBD2, 6 bases. The V gene's germline CDR1 is SGHTA and CDR2 FQGTGA. Trimming took off 5 bases at V and 5 bases at J, with 12 bases between the two ends. The CDR3 contains 14 residues. The DNA of the CDR3 is TGTGCCAGCAGCGCGGAGGGGCTTACCGGGGAGCTGTTTTTT. Translation: CASSAEGLTGELFF. Full variable domain (remainder filled in from reference TRBV7-3 and TRBJ2-2): GAGVSQTPSNKVTEKGKYVELRCDPISGHTALYWYRQSLGQGPEFLIYFQGTGAADDSGLPNDRFFAVRPEGSVSTLKIQRTERGDSAVYLCASSAEGLTGELFFGEGSRLTVL.

This sequence joins TRBV19 and TRBJ2-7; TRBD1 matches at 11 bases. Germline assignment: CDR1 LNHDA and CDR2 SQIVND (reference sequence). The CDR3 contains 14 residues. After removal of 7 bases from V and 3 bases from J, the junction contained 5 bases not matched to a gene. The CDR3 protein is CASNAGTGGYEQYF. CDR3 bases: TGTGCCAGTAATGCCGGGACAGGGGGCTACGAGCAGTACTTC.

The CDR3 sequence: CASSADRGTLVEQFF. The CDR3 DNA sequence: TGTGCCAGCAGCGCCGACAGGGGAACTTTGGTGGAGCAGTTCTTC. The chain is built from TRBV5-4 and TRBJ2-1, with TRBD1 identical over 8 bases. Trimming at V came to 4 bases and at J to 10 bases, leaving 13 bases not matched to a gene. Per the germline V gene, CDR1 is SGHNT and CDR2 is YYREEE (reference sequence). CDR3 length: 15 residues.

This chain connects TRBV7-3 to TRBJ1-6; tentative D call: TRBD1 (6 bases). Looked up from germline, CDR1 is SGHTA and CDR2 is FQGTGA. The V end lost 3 bases, the J end lost 3 bases, and 6 bases lay between the germline ends. This CDR3 has 14 residues. The CDR3 sequence is CASSLDSYNSPLHF. CDR3 nucleotide sequence: TGTGCCAGCAGCTTGGACAGCTATAATTCACCCCTCCACTTT.

The chain combines TRBV28 with TRBJ1-4; 8 bases fit TRBD1. Germline CDR1 and CDR2: MDHEN and SYDVKM. The CDR3 is made up of 15 amino acids. V was clipped by 0 bases and J by 4 bases; unmatched bases: 1. The CDR3: CASSLWGQDNEKLFF. CDR3 DNA: TGTGCCAGCAGTTTATGGGGACAGGATAATGAAAAACTGTTTTTT.

The CDR3 is CASSFLTGTANSPLHF. The CDR3 coding sequence is TGTGCCAGCAGCTTTTTGACCGGGACAGCAAATTCACCCCTCCACTTT. This sequence joins TRBV11-3 and TRBJ1-6; 7 bases are a match to TRBD1. V shed 3 bases and J 7 bases; nucleotides not matched to a gene: 9. In germline, CDR1 is SGHNT, CDR2 YENEEA. The CDR3 extends over 16 amino acids.

The gene calls are TRBV6-5 and TRBJ1-5; D not certain. Germline V gene sequence: CDR1 MNHEY, CDR2 SVGAGI. V lost 9 bases and J 7 bases, leaving 10 bases between the germline ends. The CDR3 sequence is 11 residues long. The CDR3 protein is CARRGSQPQHF. CDR3 DNA: TGTGCCAGACGGGGTAGCCAGCCCCAGCATTTT.

The J gene is TRBJ2-5, the V gene TRBV5-6, with D perhaps matching TRBD1 (6 bases). Per germline, CDR1 SGHDT and CDR2 YYEEEE. This CDR3 comprises 14 residues. The V end lost 4 bases, the J end lost 5 bases, and 15 bases lay between the germline ends. The DNA for the CDR3 is TGTGCCAGCAGCGAGCAGGGGAGAAGGGAGACCCAGTACTTC. It is translated as CASSEQGRRETQYF.

The chain uses TRBV7-3 and TRBJ2-3; 8 nucleotides align to TRBD2. CDR3 length: 16 residues. Per germline, CDR1 SGHTA and CDR2 FQGTGA. After removal of 5 bases from V and 2 bases from J, the junction contained 9 bases not matched to a gene. The CDR3 DNA is TGTGCCAGCAGCCCCCGGCGAGCGGGAGACACAGATACGCAGTATTTT. Translated, it gives CASSPRRAGDTDTQYF. The variable domain in full, completed from reference TRBV7-3 and TRBJ2-3, reads GAGVSQTPSNKVTEKGKYVELRCDPISGHTALYWYRQSLGQGPEFLIYFQGTGAADDSGLPNDRFFAVRPEGSVSTLKIQRTERGDSAVYLCASSPRRAGDTDTQYFGPGTRLTVL.

This clone has just one count. The gene calls are TRBV2 and TRBJ1-2; 9 bases map to TRBD1. J was trimmed by 5 bases and V by 5 bases; bases with no gene match: 6. CDR1 SNHLY and CDR2 FYNNEI come from the germline V gene. There are 14 residues in the CDR3. The CDR3 loop reads CASSSGTGKYGYTF. The DNA of the CDR3 is TGTGCCAGCAGTTCCGGGACAGGGAAGTATGGCTACACCTTC.

This chain links TRBV4-1 with TRBJ2-3; 8 positions agree with TRBD2. The CDR3 runs to 15 residues. V trimming: 0 bases; J trimming: 4 bases; junction bases outside the gene matches: 3. Germline V gives CDR1 MGHRA, CDR2 YSYEKL. For the CDR3, the DNA is TGCGCCAGCAGCCAAGAAAGAGCGGGAGCAGATACGCAGTATTTT. Encoded protein: CASSQERAGADTQYF.

This clone was observed a handful of times. This sequence joins TRBV5-4 and TRBJ2-3, with D possibly TRBD2 on 5 matching bases. The CDR3 consists of 16 residues. V was shortened by 3 bases and J by 5 bases, with 19 bases between the two germline ends. Germline V gene sequence: CDR1 SGHNT, CDR2 YYREEE (reference sequence). DNA for the CDR3: TGTGCCAGCAGCTCTAGCAGGTTCACCCAAGGAGATACGCAGTATTTT. Its protein is CASSSSRFTQGDTQYF.

This clone has a handful of counts. This rearrangement joins TRBV6-6 to TRBJ1-5, with a possible D match to TRBD1 (6 bases). The V and J ends lost 2 bases and 11 bases respectively, with 13 bases between them. The CDR3 length is 13 residues. Looked up from germline, CDR1 is MNHNY and CDR2 is SVGAGI (reference sequence). The CDR3 region has the DNA TGTGCCAGCAGTTACCAACAGGGAGGGACCCAGCATTTT. As protein: CASSYQQGGTQHF.

The chain couples TRBV30 to TRBJ1-2; D is unclear. Trimming cost V 3 bases and J 4 bases, with 12 bases left between them. Germline V lookup: CDR1 GTSNPN, CDR2 SVGIG (reference sequence). The CDR3 loop spans 13 amino acids. The CDR3 reads CAWSLAEGYGYTF. CDR3 DNA sequence: TGTGCCTGGAGCTTGGCGGAAGGCTATGGCTACACCTTC.

The rearrangement links TRBV7-9 to TRBJ2-7, with a weak D call TRBD1 (6 bases). The germline V gene encodes CDR1 SEHNR and CDR2 FQNEAQ (reference sequence). This CDR3 comprises 12 residues. The V gene lost 5 bases and the J gene lost 3 bases, with 8 bases spanning the gap. For the CDR3, the DNA is TGTGCCAGCAGCCTGACAGGCTACGAGCAGTACTTC. Its protein product is CASSLTGYEQYF.

This clone appeared a few times. CDR3: CASSVAGGTQYF. The CDR3 DNA reads TGTGCCAGCAGCGTGGCCGGGGGTACGCAGTATTTT. The V and J genes are TRBV7-3 and TRBJ2-3, with D maybe TRBD2 (6 bases). The length of the CDR3 is 12 residues. The V and J ends lost 5 bases and 8 bases respectively, with 11 bases between them. Germline V gene sequence: CDR1 SGHTA, CDR2 FQGTGA.

The sample holds a few counts of this clone. The chain is built from TRBV7-9 and TRBJ1-1; D is ambiguous. Per the germline V gene, CDR1 is SEHNR and CDR2 is FQNEAQ (reference sequence). Trimming cost V 2 bases and J 3 bases, with 7 bases left between them. The CDR3 covers 13 residues. The CDR3 region has the DNA TGTGCCAGCAGCTTATGGGAGGACACTGAAGCTTTCTTT. It is translated as CASSLWEDTEAFF.

The chain couples TRBV19 to TRBJ1-2; the match to TRBD1 covers 11 bases. This CDR3 spans 12 amino acids. The germline V gene encodes CDR1 LNHDA and CDR2 SQIVND (reference sequence). The ends lost 8 bases at V and 8 bases at J; junction bases unmatched: 4. The CDR3 loop reads CASWTGGNGYTF. The DNA for the CDR3 is TGTGCCAGTTGGACAGGGGGCAACGGCTACACCTTC. Combining the CDR3 with reference TRBV19 and TRBJ1-2 gives the whole variable domain DGGITQSPKYLFRKEGQNVTLSCEQNLNHDAMYWYRQDPGQGLRLIYYSQIVNDFQKGDIAEGYSVSREKKESFPLTVTSAQKNPTAFYLCASWTGGNGYTFGSGTRLTVV.

The chain has TRBV19 and TRBJ2-7; 7 nucleotides line up with TRBD1. The CDR3 sequence is 15 residues long. Germline V CDR1 and CDR2: LNHDA, SQIVND (reference sequence). V lost 7 bases and J lost 6; bases outside the gene matches: 15. CDR3 coding DNA: TGTGCCAGTACCCGGGACAGCCCCGGTGTGGGCGAGCAGTACTTC. This sequence encodes CASTRDSPGVGEQYF.